This entry is about one T cell receptor beta chain. The CDR3 is 15 amino acids. The ends lost 0 bases at V and 4 bases at J; junction bases unmatched: 3. Germline V gene sequence: CDR1 SGHNT, CDR2 YYREEE (reference sequence). This specimen belongs to a study of cytomegalovirus exposure and HLA in healthy donors. At the level of the study: Assignment to the Caucasian-associated ancestry cluster applied to more than 75% of the approximately 400 genotyped donors.

Primers included in the PCR were 60 Vbeta and 13 Jbeta primers. Profiling relied on immunoSEQ multiplex PCR, and the TCRdb table lists in-frame clones only, not all of them. The sample carries more than 95,000 clones, about 78% recorded once. The sequenced sample was PBMCs. The TCR originated in a female donor in good health and CMV-seronegative. The chain couples TRBV5-4 to TRBJ2-1; 8 bases line up with TRBD2. The CDR3 sequence: CASSLGRGDYNEQFF. The CDR3 DNA is TGTGCCAGCAGCTTGGGGCGGGGGGATTACAATGAGCAGTTCTTC.